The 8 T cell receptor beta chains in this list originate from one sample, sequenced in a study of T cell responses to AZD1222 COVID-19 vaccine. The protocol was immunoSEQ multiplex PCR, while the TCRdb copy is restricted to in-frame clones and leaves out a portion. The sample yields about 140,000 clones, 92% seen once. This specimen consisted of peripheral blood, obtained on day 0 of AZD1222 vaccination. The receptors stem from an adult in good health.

The CDR3 bases are TGTGCCAGCAGCCCGGGACTAGCAACTAATGAAAAACTGTTTTTT. Amino acids: CASSPGLATNEKLFF. The chain carries TRBV7-2 and TRBJ1-4, with D possibly TRBD1 on 5 matching bases. This CDR3 is 15 amino acids long. The ends were cut back, 5 bases at V and 0 bases at J, with 10 bases in the middle. In germline, CDR1 is SGHTA, CDR2 FQGNSA.

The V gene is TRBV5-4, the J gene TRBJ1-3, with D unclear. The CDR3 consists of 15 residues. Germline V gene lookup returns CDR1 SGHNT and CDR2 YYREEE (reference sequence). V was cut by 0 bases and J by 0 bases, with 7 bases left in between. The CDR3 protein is CASSLDSFSGNTIYF. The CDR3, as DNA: TGTGCCAGCAGCTTGGACAGTTTCTCTGGAAACACCATATATTTT.

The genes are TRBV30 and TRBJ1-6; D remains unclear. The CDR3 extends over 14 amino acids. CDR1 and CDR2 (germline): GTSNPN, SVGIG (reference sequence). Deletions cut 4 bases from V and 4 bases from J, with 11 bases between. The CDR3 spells CAWKLGKYNSPLHF. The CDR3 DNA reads TGTGCCTGGAAGCTTGGCAAATATAATTCACCCCTCCACTTT.

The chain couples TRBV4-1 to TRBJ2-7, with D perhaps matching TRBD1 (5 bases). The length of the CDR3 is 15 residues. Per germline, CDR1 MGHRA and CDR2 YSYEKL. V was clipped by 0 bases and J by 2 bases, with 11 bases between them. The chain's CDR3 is CASSQEIGEPYEQYF. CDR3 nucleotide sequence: TGCGCCAGCAGCCAAGAAATAGGGGAACCCTACGAGCAGTACTTC.

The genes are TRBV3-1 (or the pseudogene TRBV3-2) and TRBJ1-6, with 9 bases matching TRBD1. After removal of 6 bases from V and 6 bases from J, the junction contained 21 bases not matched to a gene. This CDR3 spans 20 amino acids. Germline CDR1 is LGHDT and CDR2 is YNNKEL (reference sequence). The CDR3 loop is CASRSWKKAGTGPANSPLHF. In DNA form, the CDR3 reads TGTGCCAGCAGATCCTGGAAGAAAGCAGGGACAGGGCCAGCTAATTCACCCCTCCACTTT.

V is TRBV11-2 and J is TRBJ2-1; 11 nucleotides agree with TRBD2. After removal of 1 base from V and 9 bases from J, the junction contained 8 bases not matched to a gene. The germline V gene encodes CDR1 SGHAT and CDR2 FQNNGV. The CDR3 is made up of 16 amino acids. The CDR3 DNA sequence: TGTGCCAGCAGCTTAGTGTCAGGACTAGCGGGTGGTGAGCAGTTCTTC. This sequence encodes CASSLVSGLAGGEQFF.

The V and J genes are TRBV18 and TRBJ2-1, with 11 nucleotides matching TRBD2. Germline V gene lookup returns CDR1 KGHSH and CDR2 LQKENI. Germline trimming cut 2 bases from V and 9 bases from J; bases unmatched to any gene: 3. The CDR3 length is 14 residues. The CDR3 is CASSPASGRPEQFF. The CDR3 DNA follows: TGTGCCAGCTCACCAGCTAGCGGGAGGCCTGAGCAGTTCTTC.

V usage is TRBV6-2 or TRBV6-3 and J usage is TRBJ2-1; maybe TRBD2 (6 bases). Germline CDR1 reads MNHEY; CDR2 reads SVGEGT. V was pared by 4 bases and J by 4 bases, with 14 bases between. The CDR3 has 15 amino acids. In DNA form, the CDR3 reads TGTGCCAGCAGTTGGGAACTAGCAGGGTACAATGAGCAGTTCTTC. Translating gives CASSWELAGYNEQFF.